This TCR beta chain was sequenced for a study of identical twins. MiXCR was run by TCRdb on the 5' RACE reads, yielding one entry per CDR3 protein. In the table there are approximately 220,000 distinct CDR3 sequences, less than 8% of which are singletons. This clonotype was recorded a few times. Its target is not known. Unmatched junction bases numbered 9, after V lost 3 bases and J lost 5 bases. This CDR3 is built from 17 residues. Germline lookup yields CDR1 ENHRY and CDR2 SYGVKD. Study-wide points: Fewer insertions characterized abundant cord blood beta clonotypes, whereas memory repertoires showed none. Analyses based on zero insertions could be partly confounded by invariant MAIT and iNKT cells.

These data also featured in a second study, about yellow fever vaccine responses in identical twins.

This sequence was found in a woman aged 18-35 years in good health. V gene TRBV10-3 combines with J gene TRBJ2-5; 13 bases agree with TRBD2. The sequencing input was memory (CD45RO+) T cells sorted from blood. The CDR3 DNA sequence: TGTGCCATCAGTGAAGGACTAGCGGGAGCGTTAGTGGAGACCCAGTACTTC. This translates into CAISEGLAGALVETQYF.